Listed below are T cell receptor beta chains from one sample, sequenced in a study of T cells after yellow fever vaccination. TCRdb used MiXCR to reprocess the 5' RACE reads, holding one entry per CDR3 protein. The data show nearly 550,000 distinct CDR3 sequences, with 19% seen just once and roughly an eighth held by the top ten. The sample was PBMCs, taken 15 days after the yellow fever booster vaccination. These receptors were taken from a man aged 30-40 years who received the YFV17D yellow fever vaccine. The CDR3 runs from the conserved cysteine through the conserved F or W. The D gene is left open where the match is weak. Rows give clone size only sometimes, using once, few, many, or a class for an expanded clone.

length	V	J	D	size	DNA	CDR3
15	TRBV11-2	TRBJ2-7	NA	NA	TGTGCCAGCAGCTTACCTGGACTGAGCGCCTACGAGCAGTACTTC	CASSLPGLSAYEQYF
12	TRBV5-5	TRBJ1-6	NA	NA	TGTGCCAGCAGCCTTATAAATTCACCCCTCCACTTT	CASSLINSPLHF
15	TRBV20-1	TRBJ2-5	TRBD1	NA	TGCAGTGCCACCGGGACAGGGGGGCTGACCGAGACCCAGTACTTC	CSATGTGGLTETQYF
15	TRBV7-2	TRBJ2-1	TRBD2	NA	TGTGCCAGCAGCTTAGATCGGACTAGCGGGAGAGAGCAGTTCTTC	CASSLDRTSGREQFF
16	TRBV6-5	TRBJ1-4	TRBD1	few	TGTGCCAGCAGTTACTCTGACAGGGGGGCTAATGAAAAACTGTTTTTT	CASSYSDRGANEKLFF
18	TRBV5-1	TRBJ2-7	TRBD2	NA	TGCGCCAGCAGCTTGGGTCCTAGCGGGAGGACGATGTCCTACGAGCAGTACTTC	CASSLGPSGRTMSYEQYF
15	TRBV9	TRBJ2-3	NA	few	TGTGCCAGCAGCGTAGCCACAGAAGGAGCAGATACGCAGTATTTT	CASSVATEGADTQYF
13	TRBV7-2	TRBJ2-1	NA	few	TGTGCCAGCAGCTTGGGTCTGGCCACTGAGCAGTTCTTC	CASSLGLATEQFF
17	TRBV7-8	TRBJ2-3	NA	NA	TGTGCCAGCAGCGAACGCTTACGGGAAACTACCACAGATACGCAGTATTTT	CASSERLRETTTDTQYF
15	TRBV12-3/TRBV12-4	TRBJ1-1	TRBD1	few	TGTGCCAGCAGTTTATATGCAGGGGGCGGTACTGAAGCTTTCTTT	CASSLYAGGGTEAFF
11	TRBV29-1	TRBJ2-1	NA	few	TGCAGCGCAGCAAGGCACAATGAGCAGTTCTTC	CSAARHNEQFF
15	TRBV7-9	TRBJ2-5	NA	NA	TGTGCCAGCAGCTTAGGCCTGCCAGGGAGAGAGACCCAGTACTTC	CASSLGLPGRETQYF
15	TRBV3-1	TRBJ2-7	TRBD2	NA	TGTGCCAGCAGCCTGACTAGCGCAGCCTCCTACGAGCAGTACTTC	CASSLTSAASYEQYF
11	TRBV5-1	TRBJ2-5	NA	NA	TGCGCCAGCAGCATAGACAATGTCCAGTACTTC	CASSIDNVQYF
16	TRBV4-3	TRBJ2-7	TRBD1	NA	TGCGCCAGCAGCCAATTTACGGGACAGGGAACCTACGAGCAGTACTTC	CASSQFTGQGTYEQYF
19	TRBV9	TRBJ2-1	TRBD2	NA	TGTGCCAGCAGCTATAGGGTAGGGAAGACTAGCGGGAGGTCCAATGAGCAGTTCTTC	CASSYRVGKTSGRSNEQFF
14	TRBV7-2	TRBJ2-7	NA	few	TGTGCCAGCAGCTTTAAGTGGGCCCCATACGAGCAGTACTTC	CASSFKWAPYEQYF
14	TRBV10-3	TRBJ2-3	NA	few	TGTGCCATCAGTTCCAGCGGATTCACAGATACGCAGTATTTT	CAISSSGFTDTQYF
13	TRBV13	TRBJ1-2	NA	NA	TGTGCCAGCAGCCAGGGAGGGCGCTATGGCTACACCTTC	CASSQGGRYGYTF
11	TRBV12-3/TRBV12-4	TRBJ1-1	NA	NA	TGTGCCAGCAGTTTAAGGGGTCCGGCCTACTTT	CASSLRGPAYF
13	TRBV7-9	TRBJ2-2	NA	NA	TGTGCCAGCAGCTTAGAGTTGTTCCGGGAGCTGTTTTTT	CASSLELFRELFF
15	TRBV27	TRBJ2-1	NA	NA	TGTGCCAGCAGTTTAAGGGACCTCCCCTCCAATGAGCAGTTCTTC	CASSLRDLPSNEQFF
14	TRBV7-2	TRBJ2-3	NA	NA	TGTGTCAGCAGCCTAACAGCCTCCACAGATACGCAGTATTTT	CVSSLTASTDTQYF
15	TRBV12-3/TRBV12-4	TRBJ1-1	NA	NA	TGTGCCAGCAGTTTCCCGCGGGGTAGAAACACTGAAGCTTTCTTT	CASSFPRGRNTEAFF